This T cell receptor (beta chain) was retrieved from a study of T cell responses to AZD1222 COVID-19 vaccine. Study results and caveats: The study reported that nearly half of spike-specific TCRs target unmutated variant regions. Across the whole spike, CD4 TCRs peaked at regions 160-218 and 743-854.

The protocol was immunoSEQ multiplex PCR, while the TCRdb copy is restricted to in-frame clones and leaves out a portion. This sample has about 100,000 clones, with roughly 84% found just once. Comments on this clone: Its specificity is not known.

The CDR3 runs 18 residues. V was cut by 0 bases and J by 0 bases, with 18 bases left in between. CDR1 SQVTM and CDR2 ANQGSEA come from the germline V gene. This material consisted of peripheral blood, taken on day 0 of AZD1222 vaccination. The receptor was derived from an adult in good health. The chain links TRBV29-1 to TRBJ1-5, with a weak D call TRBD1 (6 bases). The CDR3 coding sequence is TGCAGCGTTGAAGACTTGGGGAACAGGGCCTATAGCAATCAGCCCCAGCATTTT. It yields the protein CSVEDLGNRAYSNQPQHF.